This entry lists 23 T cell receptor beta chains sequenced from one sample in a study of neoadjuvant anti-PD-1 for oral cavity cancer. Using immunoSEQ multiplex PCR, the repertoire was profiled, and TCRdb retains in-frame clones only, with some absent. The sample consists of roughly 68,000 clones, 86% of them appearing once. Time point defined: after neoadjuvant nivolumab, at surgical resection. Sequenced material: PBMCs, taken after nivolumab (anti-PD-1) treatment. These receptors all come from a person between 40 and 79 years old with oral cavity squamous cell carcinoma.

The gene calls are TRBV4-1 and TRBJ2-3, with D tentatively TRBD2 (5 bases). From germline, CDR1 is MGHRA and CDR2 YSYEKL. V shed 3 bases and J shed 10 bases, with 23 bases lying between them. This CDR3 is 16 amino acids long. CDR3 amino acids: CASSQHSGRLADPQYF. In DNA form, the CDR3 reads TGCGCCAGCAGCCAGCATTCGGGAAGGCTCGCGGATCCGCAGTATTTT.

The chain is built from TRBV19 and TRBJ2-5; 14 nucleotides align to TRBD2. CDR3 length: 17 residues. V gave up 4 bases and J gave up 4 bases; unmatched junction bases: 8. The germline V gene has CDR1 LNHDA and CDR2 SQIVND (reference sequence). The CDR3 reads CASSTGTSGGYGETQYF. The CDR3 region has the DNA TGTGCCAGTAGTACAGGGACTAGCGGGGGCTACGGAGAGACCCAGTACTTC.

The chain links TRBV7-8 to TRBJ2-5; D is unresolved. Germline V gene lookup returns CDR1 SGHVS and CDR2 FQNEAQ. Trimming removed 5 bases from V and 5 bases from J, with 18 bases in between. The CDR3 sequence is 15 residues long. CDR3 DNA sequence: TGTGCCAGCAGCCCCCGGCCGGCGGAGAGGGAGACCCAGTACTTC. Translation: CASSPRPAERETQYF.

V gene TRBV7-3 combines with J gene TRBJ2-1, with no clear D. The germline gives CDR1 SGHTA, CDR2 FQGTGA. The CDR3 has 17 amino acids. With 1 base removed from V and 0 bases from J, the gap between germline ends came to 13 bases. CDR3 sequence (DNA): TGTGCCAGCAGCTTAATGGGCCTCCCTAGCTCCTACAATGAGCAGTTCTTC. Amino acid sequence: CASSLMGLPSSYNEQFF.

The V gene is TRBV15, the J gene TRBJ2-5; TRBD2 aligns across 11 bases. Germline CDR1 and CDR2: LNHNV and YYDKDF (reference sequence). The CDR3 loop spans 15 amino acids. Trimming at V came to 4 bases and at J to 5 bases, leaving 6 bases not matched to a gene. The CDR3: CATSTTSGSLETQYF. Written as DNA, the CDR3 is TGTGCCACCAGCACCACTAGCGGGAGCCTCGAGACCCAGTACTTC.

The CDR3 region is CASSYSSGAYEQYF. The CDR3 region has the DNA TGTGCCAGCAGTTATTCTAGCGGGGCCTACGAGCAGTACTTC. The chain employs TRBV6-5 and TRBJ2-7, with TRBD2 matching 9 bases. Germline CDR1 is MNHEY and CDR2 is SVGAGI. After removal of 3 bases from V and 2 bases from J, the junction contained 2 bases not matched to a gene. The CDR3 has 14 amino acids.

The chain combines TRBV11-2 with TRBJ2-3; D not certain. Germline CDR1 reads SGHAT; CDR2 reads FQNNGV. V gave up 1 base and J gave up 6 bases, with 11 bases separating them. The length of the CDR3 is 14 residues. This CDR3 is CASSLGPLGDTQYF. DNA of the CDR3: TGTGCCAGCAGCTTAGGGCCTCTAGGCGATACGCAGTATTTT.

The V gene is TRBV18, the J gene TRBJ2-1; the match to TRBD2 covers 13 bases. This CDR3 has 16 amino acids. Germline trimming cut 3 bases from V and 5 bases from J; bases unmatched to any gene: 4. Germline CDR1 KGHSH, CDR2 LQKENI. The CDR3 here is CASSPSGLAGNNEQFF. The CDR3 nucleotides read TGTGCCAGCTCACCGTCGGGACTAGCGGGGAACAATGAGCAGTTCTTC.

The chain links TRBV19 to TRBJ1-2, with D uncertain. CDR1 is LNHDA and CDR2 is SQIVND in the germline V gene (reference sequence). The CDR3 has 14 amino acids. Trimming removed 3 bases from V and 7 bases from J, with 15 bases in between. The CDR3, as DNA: TGTGCCAGTAGTATTACTGAGGACGTTCCTGGCTACACCTTC. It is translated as CASSITEDVPGYTF. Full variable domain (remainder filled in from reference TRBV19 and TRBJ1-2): DGGITQSPKYLFRKEGQNVTLSCEQNLNHDAMYWYRQDPGQGLRLIYYSQIVNDFQKGDIAEGYSVSREKKESFPLTVTSAQKNPTAFYLCASSITEDVPGYTFGSGTRLTVV.

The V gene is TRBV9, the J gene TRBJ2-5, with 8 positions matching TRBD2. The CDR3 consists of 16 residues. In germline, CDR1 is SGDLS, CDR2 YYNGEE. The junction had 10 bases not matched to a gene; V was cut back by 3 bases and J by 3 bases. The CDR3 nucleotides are TGTGCCAGCAGCGCGGGAGGGAGTAGGGGCAAAGAGACCCAGTACTTC. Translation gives CASSAGGSRGKETQYF.

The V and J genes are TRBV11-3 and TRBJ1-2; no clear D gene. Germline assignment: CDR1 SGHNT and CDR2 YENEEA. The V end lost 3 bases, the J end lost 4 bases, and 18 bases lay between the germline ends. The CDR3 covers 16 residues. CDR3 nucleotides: TGTGCCAGCAGCTTTCCGGTTTGGAGGCGGTTCTATGGCTACACCTTC. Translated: CASSFPVWRRFYGYTF.

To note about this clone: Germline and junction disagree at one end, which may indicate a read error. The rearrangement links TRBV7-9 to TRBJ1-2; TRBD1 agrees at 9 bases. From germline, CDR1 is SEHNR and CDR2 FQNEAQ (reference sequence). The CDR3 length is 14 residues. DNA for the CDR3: TGTGCCAGCAGCTTAGGTGGACAGGGGAGGCGGTCTGCTTTC. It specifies CASSLGGQGRRSAF.

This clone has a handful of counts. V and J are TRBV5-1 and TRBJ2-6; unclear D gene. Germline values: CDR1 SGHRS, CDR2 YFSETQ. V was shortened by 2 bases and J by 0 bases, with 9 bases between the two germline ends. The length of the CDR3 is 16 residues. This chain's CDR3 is CASSFDGYSGANVLTF. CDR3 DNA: TGCGCCAGCAGCTTCGACGGATACTCTGGGGCCAACGTCCTGACTTTC.

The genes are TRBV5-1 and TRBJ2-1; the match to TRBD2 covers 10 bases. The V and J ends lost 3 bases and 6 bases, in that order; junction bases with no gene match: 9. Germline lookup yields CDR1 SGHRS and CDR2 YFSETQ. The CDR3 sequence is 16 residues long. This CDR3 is CASSSRSGRAVNEQFF. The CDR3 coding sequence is TGCGCCAGCAGCTCCCGAAGCGGGAGGGCCGTCAATGAGCAGTTCTTC.

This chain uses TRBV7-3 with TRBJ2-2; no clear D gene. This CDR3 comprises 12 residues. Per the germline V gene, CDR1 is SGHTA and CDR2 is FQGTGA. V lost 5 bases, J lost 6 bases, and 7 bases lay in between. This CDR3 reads CASSPGPGELFF. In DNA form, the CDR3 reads TGTGCCAGCAGCCCAGGACCCGGGGAGCTGTTTTTT.

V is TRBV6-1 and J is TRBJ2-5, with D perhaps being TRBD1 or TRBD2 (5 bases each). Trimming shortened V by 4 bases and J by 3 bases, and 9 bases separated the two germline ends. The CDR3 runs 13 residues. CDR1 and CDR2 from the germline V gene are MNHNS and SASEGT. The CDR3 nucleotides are TGTGCCAGCAGTGTCGGGACGGAAGAGACCCAGTACTTC. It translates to CASSVGTEETQYF.

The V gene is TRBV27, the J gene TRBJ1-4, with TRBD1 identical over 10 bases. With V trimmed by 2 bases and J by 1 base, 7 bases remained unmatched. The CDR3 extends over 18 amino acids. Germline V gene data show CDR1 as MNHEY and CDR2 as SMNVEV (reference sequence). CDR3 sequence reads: CASSLAGQGFQTNEKLFF. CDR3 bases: TGTGCCAGCAGTTTAGCGGGACAGGGGTTTCAAACTAATGAAAAACTGTTTTTT.

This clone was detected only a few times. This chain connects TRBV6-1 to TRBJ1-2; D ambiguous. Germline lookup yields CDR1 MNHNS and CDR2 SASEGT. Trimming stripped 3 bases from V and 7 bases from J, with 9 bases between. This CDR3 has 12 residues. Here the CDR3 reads CASSDFGSGYTF. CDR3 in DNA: TGTGCCAGCAGTGACTTTGGGAGTGGCTACACCTTC.

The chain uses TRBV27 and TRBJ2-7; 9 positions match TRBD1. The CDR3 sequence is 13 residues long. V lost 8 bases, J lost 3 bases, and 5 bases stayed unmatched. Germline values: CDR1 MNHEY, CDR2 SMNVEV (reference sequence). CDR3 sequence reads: CASGGTGFYEQYF. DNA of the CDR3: TGTGCCAGCGGAGGGACAGGGTTCTACGAGCAGTACTTC.

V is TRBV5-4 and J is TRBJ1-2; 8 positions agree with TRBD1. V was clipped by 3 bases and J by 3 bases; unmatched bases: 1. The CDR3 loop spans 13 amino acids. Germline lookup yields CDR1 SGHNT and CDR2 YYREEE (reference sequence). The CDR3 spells CASSSQGDYGYTF. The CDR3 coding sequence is TGTGCCAGCAGCTCACAGGGGGACTATGGCTACACCTTC.

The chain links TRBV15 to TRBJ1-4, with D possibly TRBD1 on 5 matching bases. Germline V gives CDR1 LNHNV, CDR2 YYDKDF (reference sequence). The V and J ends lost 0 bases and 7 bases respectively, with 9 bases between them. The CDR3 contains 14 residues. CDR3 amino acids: CATSRDRVIEKLFF. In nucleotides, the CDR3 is TGTGCCACCAGCAGAGACAGGGTGATTGAAAAACTGTTTTTT.

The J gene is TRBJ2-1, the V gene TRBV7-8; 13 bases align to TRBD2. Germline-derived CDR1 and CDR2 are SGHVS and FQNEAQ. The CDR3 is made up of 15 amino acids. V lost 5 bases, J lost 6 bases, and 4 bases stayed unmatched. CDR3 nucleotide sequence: TGTGCCAGCAGCCCACTAGCGGGGGGGCCCAATGAGCAGTTCTTC. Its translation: CASSPLAGGPNEQFF.

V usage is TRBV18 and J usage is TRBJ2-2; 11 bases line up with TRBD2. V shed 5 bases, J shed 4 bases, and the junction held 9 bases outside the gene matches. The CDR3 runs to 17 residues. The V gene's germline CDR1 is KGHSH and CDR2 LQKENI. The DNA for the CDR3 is TGTGCCAGCTCATCCGGGACTAGCGGCGGGATCACCGGGGAGCTGTTTTTT. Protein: CASSSGTSGGITGELFF. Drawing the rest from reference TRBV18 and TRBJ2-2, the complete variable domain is NAGVMQNPRHLVRRRGQEARLRCSPMKGHSHVYWYRQLPEEGLKFMVYLQKENIIDESGMPKERFSAEFPKEGPSILRIQQVVRGDSAAYFCASSSGTSGGITGELFFGEGSRLTVL.